This paragraph covers one T cell receptor beta chain sequence. Its target is not known. Amplification of TCR alpha and beta CDR3 regions from RNA used iRepertoire nested multiplex PCR. TCRdb re-analysed the multiplex PCR reads in MiXCR, keeping a single row per CDR3 protein. The repertoire holds around 390,000 distinct CDR3 sequences, with approximately 42% as singletons. Germline lookup yields CDR1 DFQATT and CDR2 SNEGSKA (reference sequence). The ends were cut back, 3 bases at V and 1 base at J, with 10 bases in the middle. This CDR3 spans 14 amino acids. The data stem from a study of glioma-infiltrating T cells. Whole-study findings and limits: CDR3 overlap between tissue and blood was very small.

The chain joins TRBV20-1 to TRBJ2-4; no clear D. The TCR originated in a human donor with low-grade glioma or glioblastoma, undergoing nonglioma brain surgery, or in good health (not recorded which). Sequenced sample: glioma tissue, nonneoplastic brain tissue, or PBMCs (not recorded which). The CDR3 spells CSASWGMAKNIQYF. As DNA, the CDR3 is TGCAGTGCTAGTTGGGGAATGGCCAAAAACATTCAGTACTTC.